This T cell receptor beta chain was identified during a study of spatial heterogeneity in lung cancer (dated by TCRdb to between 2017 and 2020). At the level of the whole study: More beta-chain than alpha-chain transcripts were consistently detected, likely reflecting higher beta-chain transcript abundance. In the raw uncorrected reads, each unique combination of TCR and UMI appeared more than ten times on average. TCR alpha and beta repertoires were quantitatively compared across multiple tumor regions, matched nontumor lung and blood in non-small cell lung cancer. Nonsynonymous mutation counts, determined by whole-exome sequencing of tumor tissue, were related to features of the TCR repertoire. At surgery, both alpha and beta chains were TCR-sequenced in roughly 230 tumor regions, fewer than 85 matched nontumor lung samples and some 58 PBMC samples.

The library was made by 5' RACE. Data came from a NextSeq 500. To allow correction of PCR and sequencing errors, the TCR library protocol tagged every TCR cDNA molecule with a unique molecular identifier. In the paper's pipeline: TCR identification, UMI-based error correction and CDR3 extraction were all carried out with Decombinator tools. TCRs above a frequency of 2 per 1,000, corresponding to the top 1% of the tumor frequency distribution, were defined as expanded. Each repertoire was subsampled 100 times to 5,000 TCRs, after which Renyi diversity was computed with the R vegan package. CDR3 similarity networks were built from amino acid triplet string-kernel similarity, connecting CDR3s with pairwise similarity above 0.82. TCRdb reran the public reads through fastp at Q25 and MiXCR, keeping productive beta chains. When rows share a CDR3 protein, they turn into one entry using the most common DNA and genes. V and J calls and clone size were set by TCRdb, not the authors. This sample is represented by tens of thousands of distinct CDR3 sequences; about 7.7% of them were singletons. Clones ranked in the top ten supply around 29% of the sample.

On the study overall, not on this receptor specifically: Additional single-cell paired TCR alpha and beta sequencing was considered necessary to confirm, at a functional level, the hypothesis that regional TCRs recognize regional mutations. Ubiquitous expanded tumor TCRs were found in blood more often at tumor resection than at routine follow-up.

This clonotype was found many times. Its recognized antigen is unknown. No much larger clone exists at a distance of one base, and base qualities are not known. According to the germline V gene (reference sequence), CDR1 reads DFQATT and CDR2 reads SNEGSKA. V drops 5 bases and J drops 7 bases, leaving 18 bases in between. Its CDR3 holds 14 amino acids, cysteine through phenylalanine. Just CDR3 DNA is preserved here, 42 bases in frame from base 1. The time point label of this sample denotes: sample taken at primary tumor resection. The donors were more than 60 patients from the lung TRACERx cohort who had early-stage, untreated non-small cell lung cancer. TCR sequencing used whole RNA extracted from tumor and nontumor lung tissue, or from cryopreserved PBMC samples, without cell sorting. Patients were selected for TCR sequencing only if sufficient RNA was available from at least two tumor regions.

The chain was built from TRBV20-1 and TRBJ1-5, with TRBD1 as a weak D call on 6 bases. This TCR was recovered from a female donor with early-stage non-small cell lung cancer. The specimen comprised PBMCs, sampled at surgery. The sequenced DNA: TGCAGTGCTTCAGAGAATCCTGGGACACAGCCCCAGCATTTT. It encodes CSASENPGTQPQHF.